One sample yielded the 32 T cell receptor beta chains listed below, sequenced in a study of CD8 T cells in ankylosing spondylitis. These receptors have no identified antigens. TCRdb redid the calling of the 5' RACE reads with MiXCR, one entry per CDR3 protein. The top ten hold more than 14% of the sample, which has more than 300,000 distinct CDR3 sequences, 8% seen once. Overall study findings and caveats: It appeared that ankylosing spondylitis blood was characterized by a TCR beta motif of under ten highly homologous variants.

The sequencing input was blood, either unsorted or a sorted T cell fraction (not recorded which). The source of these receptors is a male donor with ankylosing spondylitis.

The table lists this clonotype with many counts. The CDR3 bases are TGTGCCAGCAGCCAAGAGAATTCGGGGAGCAATCAGCCCCAGCATTTT. Translated: CASSQENSGSNQPQHF. V is TRBV4-2 and J is TRBJ1-5; D ambiguous. This CDR3 has 16 residues. The V end was cut by 0 bases, the J end by 1 base, with 10 bases between. CDR1 is LGHNA, CDR2 YNFKEQ, per germline.

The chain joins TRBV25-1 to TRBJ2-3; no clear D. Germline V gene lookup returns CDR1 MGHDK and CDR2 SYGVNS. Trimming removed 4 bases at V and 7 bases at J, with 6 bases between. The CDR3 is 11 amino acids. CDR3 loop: CASSVWNTQYF. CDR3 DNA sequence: TGTGCCAGCAGTGTTTGGAATACGCAGTATTTT.

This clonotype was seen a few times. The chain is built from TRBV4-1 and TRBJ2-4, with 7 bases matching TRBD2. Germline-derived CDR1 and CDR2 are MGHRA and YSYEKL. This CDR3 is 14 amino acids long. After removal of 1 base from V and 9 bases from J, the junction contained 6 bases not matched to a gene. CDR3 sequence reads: CASSQVGGRVIQYF. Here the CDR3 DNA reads TGCGCCAGCAGCCAAGTTGGGGGGAGGGTCATTCAGTACTTC.

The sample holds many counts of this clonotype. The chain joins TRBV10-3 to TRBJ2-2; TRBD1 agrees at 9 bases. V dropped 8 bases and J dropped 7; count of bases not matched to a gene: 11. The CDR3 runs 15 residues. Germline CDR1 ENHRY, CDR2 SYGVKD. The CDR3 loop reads CAIPGQGDLGGELFF. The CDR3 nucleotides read TGTGCCATCCCGGGACAGGGTGACTTAGGCGGGGAGCTGTTTTTT.

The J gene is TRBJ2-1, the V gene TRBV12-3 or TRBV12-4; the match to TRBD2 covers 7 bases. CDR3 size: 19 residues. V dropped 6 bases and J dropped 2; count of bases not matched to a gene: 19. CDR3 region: CASSPSRFASGGTYNEQFF. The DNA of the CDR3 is TGTGCCAGCAGCCCGTCACGATTCGCTAGCGGAGGAACCTACAATGAGCAGTTCTTC.

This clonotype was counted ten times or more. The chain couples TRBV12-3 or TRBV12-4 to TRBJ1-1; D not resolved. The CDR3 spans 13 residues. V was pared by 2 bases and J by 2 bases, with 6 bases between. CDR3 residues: CASSLWDNTEAFF. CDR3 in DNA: TGTGCCAGCAGTTTATGGGATAACACTGAAGCTTTCTTT.

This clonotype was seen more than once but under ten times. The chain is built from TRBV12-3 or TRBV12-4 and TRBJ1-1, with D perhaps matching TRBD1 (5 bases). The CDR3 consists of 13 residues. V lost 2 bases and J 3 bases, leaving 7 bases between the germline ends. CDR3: CASSLPRDTEAFF. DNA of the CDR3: TGTGCCAGCAGTTTACCCAGGGACACTGAAGCTTTCTTT.

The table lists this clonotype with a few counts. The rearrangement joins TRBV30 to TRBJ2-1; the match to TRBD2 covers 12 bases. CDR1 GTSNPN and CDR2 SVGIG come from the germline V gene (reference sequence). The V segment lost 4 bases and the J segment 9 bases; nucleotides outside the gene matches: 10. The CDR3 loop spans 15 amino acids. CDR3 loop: CAWKIPSSGRGEQFF. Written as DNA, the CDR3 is TGTGCCTGGAAAATTCCCTCTAGCGGGAGGGGTGAGCAGTTCTTC.

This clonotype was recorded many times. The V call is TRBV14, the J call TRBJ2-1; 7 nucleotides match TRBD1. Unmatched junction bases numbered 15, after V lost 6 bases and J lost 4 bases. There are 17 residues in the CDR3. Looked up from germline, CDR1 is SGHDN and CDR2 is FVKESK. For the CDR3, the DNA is TGTGCCAGCAGTAAGATCGACCGGGACAGCTATTACAATGAGCAGTTCTTC. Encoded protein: CASSKIDRDSYYNEQFF. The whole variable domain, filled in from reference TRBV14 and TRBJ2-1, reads EAGVTQFPSHSVIEKGQTVTLRCDPISGHDNLYWYRRVMGKEIKFLLHFVKESKQDESGMPNNRFLAERTGGTYSTLKVQPAELEDSGVYFCASSKIDRDSYYNEQFFGPGTRLTVL.

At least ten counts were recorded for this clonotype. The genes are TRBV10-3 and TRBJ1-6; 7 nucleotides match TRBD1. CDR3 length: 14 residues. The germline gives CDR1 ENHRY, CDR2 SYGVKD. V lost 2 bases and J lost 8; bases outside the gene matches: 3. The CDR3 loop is CAISERRGDSPLHF. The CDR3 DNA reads TGTGCCATCAGTGAGCGCAGGGGGGATTCACCCCTCCACTTT.

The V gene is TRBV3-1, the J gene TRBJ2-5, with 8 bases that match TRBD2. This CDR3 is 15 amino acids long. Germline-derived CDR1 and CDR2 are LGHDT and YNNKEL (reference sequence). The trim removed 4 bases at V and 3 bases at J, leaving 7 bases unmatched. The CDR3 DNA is TGTGCCAGCAGCCGAGCGGGGGAAGGGAAAGAGACCCAGTACTTC. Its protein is CASSRAGEGKETQYF.

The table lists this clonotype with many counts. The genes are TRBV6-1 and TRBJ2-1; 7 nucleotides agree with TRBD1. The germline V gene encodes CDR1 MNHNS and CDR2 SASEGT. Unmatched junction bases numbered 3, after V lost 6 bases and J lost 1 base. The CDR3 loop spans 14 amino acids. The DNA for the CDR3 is TGTGCCAGCAGCAGGGGGATTTCCTACAATGAGCAGTTCTTC. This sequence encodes CASSRGISYNEQFF.

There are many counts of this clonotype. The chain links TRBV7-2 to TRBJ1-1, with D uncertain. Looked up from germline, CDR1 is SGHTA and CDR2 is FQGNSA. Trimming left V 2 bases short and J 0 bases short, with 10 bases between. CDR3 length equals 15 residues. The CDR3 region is CASSLSPGMNTEAFF. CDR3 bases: TGTGCCAGCAGCTTATCCCCGGGTATGAACACTGAAGCTTTCTTT. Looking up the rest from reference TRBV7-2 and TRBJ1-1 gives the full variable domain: GAGVSQSPSNKVTEKGKDVELRCDPISGHTALYWYRQSLGQGLEFLIYFQGNSAPDKSGLPSDRFSAERTGGSVSTLTIQRTQQEDSAVYLCASSLSPGMNTEAFFGQGTRLTVV.

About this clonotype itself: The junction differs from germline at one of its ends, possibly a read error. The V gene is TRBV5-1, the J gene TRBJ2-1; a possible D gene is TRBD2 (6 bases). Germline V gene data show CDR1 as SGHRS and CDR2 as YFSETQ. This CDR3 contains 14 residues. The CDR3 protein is CATSPGVVDNEQFF. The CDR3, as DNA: TGCGCCACCAGCCCGGGAGTAGTGGACAATGAGCAGTTCTTC.

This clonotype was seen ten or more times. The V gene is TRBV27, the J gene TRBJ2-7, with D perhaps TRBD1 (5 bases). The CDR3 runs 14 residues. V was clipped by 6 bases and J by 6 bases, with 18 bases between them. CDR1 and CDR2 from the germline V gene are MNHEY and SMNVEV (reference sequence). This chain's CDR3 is CASRDQGSPSEQYF. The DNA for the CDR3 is TGTGCCAGCAGAGATCAGGGTTCTCCCTCCGAGCAGTACTTC.

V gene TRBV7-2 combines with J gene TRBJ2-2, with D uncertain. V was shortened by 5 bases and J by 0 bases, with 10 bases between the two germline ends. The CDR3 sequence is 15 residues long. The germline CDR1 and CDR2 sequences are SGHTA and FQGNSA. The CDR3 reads CASSPPASNTGELFF. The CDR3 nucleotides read TGTGCCAGCAGCCCCCCGGCTTCGAACACCGGGGAGCTGTTTTTT.

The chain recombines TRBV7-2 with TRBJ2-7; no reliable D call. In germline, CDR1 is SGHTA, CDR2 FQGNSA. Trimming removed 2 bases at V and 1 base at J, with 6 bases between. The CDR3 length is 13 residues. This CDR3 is CASSLPGSYEQYF. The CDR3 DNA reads TGTGCCAGCAGCTTACCTGGGTCCTACGAGCAGTACTTC.

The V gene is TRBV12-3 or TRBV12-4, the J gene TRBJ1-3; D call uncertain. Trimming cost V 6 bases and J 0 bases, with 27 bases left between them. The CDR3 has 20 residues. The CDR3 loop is CASRLLMFVLRSSSGNTIYF. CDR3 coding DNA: TGTGCCAGCAGGCTGCTTATGTTCGTCCTCCGGTCTTCCTCTGGAAACACCATATATTTT.

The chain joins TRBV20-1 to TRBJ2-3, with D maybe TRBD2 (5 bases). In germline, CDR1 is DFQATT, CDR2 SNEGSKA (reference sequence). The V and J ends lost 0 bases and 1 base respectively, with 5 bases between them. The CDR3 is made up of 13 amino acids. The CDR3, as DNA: TGCAGTGCTAGAGATAGCGGCACAGATACGCAGTATTTT. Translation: CSARDSGTDTQYF.

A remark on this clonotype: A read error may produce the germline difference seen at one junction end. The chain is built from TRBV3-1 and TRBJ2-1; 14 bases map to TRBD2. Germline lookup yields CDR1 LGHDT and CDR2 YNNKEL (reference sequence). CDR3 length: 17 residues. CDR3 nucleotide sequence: TGTGCCTGCAGCCAAAGGACTAGCGGGAGGAGGGGGGATGAGCAGTTCTTC. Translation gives CACSQRTSGRRGDEQFF.

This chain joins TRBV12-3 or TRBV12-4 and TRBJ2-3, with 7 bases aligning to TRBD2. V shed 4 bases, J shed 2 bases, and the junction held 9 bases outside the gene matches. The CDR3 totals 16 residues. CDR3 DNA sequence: TGTGCCAGCAGTTCTCGCACTAGCGATGACACAGATACGCAGTATTTT. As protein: CASSSRTSDDTDTQYF.

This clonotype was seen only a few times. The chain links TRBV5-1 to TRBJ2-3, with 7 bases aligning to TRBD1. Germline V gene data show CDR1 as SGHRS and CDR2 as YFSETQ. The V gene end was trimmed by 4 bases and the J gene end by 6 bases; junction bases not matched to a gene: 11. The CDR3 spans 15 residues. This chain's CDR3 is CASSGRAGGWDTQYF. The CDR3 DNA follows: TGCGCCAGCAGCGGACGTGCAGGGGGATGGGATACGCAGTATTTT.

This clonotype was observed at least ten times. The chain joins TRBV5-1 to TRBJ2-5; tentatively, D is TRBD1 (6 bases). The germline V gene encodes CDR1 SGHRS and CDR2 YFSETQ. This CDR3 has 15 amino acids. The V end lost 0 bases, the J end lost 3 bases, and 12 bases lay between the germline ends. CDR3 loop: CASSLVGQLEETQYF. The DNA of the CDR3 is TGCGCCAGCAGCTTGGTAGGACAGTTGGAAGAGACCCAGTACTTC.

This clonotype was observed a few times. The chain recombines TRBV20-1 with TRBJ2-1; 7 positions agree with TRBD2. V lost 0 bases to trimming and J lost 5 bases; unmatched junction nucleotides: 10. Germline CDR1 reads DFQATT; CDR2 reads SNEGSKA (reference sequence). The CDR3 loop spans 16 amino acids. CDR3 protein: CSARDWRLANDNEQFF. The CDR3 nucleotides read TGCAGTGCTAGAGATTGGAGACTAGCCAACGACAATGAGCAGTTCTTC.

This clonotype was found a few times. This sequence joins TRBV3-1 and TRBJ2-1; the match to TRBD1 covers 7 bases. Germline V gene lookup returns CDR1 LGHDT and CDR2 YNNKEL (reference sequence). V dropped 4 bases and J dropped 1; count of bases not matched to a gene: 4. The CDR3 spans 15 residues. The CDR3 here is CASSRWGQSYNEQFF. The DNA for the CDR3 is TGTGCCAGCAGCCGCTGGGGACAGTCCTACAATGAGCAGTTCTTC.

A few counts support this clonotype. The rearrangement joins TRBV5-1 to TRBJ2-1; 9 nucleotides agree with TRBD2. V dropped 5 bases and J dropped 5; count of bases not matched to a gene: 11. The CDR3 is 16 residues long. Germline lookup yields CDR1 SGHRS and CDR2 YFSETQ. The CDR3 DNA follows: TGCGCCAGCAGTCGTTTTTCTCTAGCGGGGAACAATGAGCAGTTCTTC. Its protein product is CASSRFSLAGNNEQFF.

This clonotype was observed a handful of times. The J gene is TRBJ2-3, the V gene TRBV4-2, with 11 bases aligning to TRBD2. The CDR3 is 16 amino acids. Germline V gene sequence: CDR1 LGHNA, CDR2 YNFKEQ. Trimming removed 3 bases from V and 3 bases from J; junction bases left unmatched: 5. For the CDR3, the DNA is TGTGCCAGCAGCCAGCGCCTAGCGGGAGGAACAGATACGCAGTATTTT. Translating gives CASSQRLAGGTDTQYF.

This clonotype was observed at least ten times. CDR3 protein: CSAGTSGRVEQYF. CDR3 in DNA: TGCAGCGCCGGGACTAGCGGGAGGGTCGAGCAGTACTTC. The V and J genes are TRBV29-1 and TRBJ2-7; TRBD2 agrees at 16 bases. Losses at the gene ends were 7 bases for V and 6 bases for J; bases not matched to a gene: 3. This CDR3 comprises 13 residues. Germline CDR1 is SQVTM and CDR2 is ANQGSEA.

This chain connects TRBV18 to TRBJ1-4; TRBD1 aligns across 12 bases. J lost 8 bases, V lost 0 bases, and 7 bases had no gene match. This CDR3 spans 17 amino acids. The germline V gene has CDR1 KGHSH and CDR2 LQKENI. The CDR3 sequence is CASSPPFRDRGREKLFF. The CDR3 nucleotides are TGTGCCAGCTCACCACCCTTCCGGGACAGGGGGCGAGAAAAACTGTTTTTT.

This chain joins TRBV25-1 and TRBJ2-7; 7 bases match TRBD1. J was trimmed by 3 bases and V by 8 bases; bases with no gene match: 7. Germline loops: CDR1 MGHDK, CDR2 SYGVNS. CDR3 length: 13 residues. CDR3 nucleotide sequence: TGTGCCAGCGCCGGGACAGACAACTACGAGCAGTACTTC. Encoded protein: CASAGTDNYEQYF.

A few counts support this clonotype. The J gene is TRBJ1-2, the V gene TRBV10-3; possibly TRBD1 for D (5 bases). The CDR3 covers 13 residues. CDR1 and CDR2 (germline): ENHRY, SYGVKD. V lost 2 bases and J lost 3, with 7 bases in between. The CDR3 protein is CAISEAGYYGYTF. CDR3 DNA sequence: TGTGCCATCAGTGAGGCAGGGTACTATGGCTACACCTTC.

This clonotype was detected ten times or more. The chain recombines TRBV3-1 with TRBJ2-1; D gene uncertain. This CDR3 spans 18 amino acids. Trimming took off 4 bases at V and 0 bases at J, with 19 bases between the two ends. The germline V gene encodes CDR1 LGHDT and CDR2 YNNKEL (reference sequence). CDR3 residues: CASSPPTPVLDSYNEQFF. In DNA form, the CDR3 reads TGTGCCAGCAGCCCTCCGACCCCAGTCCTTGACTCCTACAATGAGCAGTTCTTC.